The T cell receptor beta chain described here comes from a study of T cell changes during pregnancy in multiple sclerosis. Libraries were prepared by immunoSEQ multiplex PCR; TCRdb keeps only in-frame clonotypes and omits some of them. This table has around 57,000 clones, roughly 87% appearing once. This clone was observed once. V was shortened by 9 bases and J by 4 bases, with 13 bases between the two germline ends. The CDR3 totals 13 residues. Germline CDR1 and CDR2: MNHEY and SMNVEV (reference sequence). The TCR was taken from a female donor in good health, enrolled as a control in a pregnancy study. This chain joins TRBV27 and TRBJ1-5; tentative D call: TRBD1 (5 bases). The material was peripheral blood, obtained in the third trimester of pregnancy. The CDR3 nucleotides are TGTGCCAGTAGGGGCAACGGGAATCAGCCCCAGCATTTT. The encoded protein is CASRGNGNQPQHF.